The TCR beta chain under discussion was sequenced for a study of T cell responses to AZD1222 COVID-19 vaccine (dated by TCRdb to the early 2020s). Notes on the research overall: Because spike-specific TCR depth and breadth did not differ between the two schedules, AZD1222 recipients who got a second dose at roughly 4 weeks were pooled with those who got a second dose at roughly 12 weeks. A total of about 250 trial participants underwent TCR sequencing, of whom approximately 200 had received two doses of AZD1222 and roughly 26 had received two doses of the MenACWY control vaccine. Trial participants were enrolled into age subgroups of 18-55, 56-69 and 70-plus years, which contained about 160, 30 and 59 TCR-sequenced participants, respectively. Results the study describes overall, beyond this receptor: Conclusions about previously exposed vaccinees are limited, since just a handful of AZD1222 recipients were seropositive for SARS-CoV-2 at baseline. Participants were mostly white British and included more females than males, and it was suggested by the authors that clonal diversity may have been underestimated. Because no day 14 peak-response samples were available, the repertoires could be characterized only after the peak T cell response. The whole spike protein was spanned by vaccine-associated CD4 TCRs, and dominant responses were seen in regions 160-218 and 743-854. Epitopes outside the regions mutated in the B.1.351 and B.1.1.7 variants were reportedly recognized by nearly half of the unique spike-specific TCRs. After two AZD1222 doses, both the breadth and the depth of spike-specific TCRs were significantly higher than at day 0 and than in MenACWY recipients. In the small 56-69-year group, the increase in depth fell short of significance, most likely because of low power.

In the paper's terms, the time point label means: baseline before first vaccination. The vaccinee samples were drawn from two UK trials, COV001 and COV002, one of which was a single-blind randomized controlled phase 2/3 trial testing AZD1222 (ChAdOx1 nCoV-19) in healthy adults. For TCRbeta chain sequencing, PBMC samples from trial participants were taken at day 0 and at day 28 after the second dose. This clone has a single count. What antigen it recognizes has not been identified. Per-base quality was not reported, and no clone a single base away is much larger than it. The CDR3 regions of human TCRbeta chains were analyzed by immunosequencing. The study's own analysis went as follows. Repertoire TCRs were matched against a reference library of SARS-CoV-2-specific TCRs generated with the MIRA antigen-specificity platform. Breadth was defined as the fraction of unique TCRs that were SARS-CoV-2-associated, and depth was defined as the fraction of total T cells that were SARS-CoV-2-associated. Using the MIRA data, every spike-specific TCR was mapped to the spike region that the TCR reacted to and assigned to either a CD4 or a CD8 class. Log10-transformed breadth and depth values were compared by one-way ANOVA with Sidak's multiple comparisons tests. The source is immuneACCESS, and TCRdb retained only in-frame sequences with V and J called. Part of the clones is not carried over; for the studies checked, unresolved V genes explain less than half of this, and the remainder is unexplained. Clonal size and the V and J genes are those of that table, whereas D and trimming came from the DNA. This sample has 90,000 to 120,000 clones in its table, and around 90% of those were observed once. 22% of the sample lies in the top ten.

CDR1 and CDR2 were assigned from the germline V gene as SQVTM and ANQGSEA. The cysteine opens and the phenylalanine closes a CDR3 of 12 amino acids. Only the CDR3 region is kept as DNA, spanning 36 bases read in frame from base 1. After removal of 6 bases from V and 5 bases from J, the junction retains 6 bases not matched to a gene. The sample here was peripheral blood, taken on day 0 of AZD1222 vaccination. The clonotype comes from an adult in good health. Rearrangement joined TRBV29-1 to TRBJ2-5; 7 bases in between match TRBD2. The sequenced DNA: TGCAGCGTCCAAGCGGGGTCTGAGACCCAGTACTTC. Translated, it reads CSVQAGSETQYF.